Presented here are 25 T cell receptor beta chains from one specimen sequenced in a study of cytomegalovirus exposure and HLA in healthy donors. The PCR used 60 Vbeta and 13 Jbeta primers. Profiling relied on immunoSEQ multiplex PCR, and the TCRdb table lists in-frame clones only, not all of them. In the table there are about 63,000 clones, roughly nine tenths of which are singletons. The sample comprised PBMCs. Every receptor here comes from a woman aged 30 to 39 in good health and CMV-seropositive.

V is TRBV28 and J is TRBJ1-4; D perhaps matches TRBD1 (6 bases). Germline V gene data show CDR1 as MDHEN and CDR2 as SYDVKM. V was pared by 3 bases and J by 3 bases, with 11 bases between. This CDR3 is 15 amino acids long. The CDR3, as DNA: TGTGCCAGCAGTTTCGTGGGGGCCGCTAATGAAAAACTGTTTTTT. This translates into CASSFVGAANEKLFF.

The chain uses TRBV27 and TRBJ1-2, with D unresolved. V gave up 2 bases and J gave up 5 bases, with 9 bases separating them. The V gene's germline CDR1 is MNHEY and CDR2 SMNVEV (reference sequence). The CDR3 totals 13 residues. CDR3 nucleotides: TGTGCCAGCAGTTTAGGGCCAAGTTATGGCTACACCTTC. Encoded protein: CASSLGPSYGYTF.

The count of this clone is one. This chain joins TRBV10-1 and TRBJ2-2, with 10 bases matching TRBD2. V shed 3 bases, J shed 1 base, and the junction held 5 bases outside the gene matches. Germline assignment: CDR1 WNHNN and CDR2 SYGVQD (reference sequence). This CDR3 comprises 17 residues. The CDR3 DNA reads as TGCGCCAGCAGTGATAGTAGGACTAGCGGGAACACCGGGGAGCTGTTTTTT. Protein product: CASSDSRTSGNTGELFF.

The chain couples TRBV11-2 to TRBJ2-7, with TRBD1 matching over 9 bases. Germline assignment: CDR1 SGHAT and CDR2 FQNNGV. V shed 3 bases and J 6 bases; nucleotides not matched to a gene: 3. This CDR3 is built from 13 residues. This CDR3 reads CASSLGDRVEQYF. Written as DNA, the CDR3 is TGTGCCAGCAGCTTGGGGGACAGGGTCGAGCAGTACTTC.

This clone was counted a few times. CDR3 sequence: CASSLTPHEQYF. In DNA, the CDR3 is TGTGCCAGCAGCTTGACTCCTCACGAGCAGTACTTC. The genes are TRBV5-5 and TRBJ2-7; D unclear. Trimming pared 1 base from V and 5 bases from J, leaving 7 bases between. Germline CDR1 and CDR2: SGHKS and YYEKEE (reference sequence). The CDR3 spans 12 residues. Combining the CDR3 with reference TRBV5-5 and TRBJ2-7 gives the whole variable domain DAGVTQSPTHLIKTRGQQVTLRCSPISGHKSVSWYQQVLGQGPQFIFQYYEKEERGRGNFPDRFSARQFPNYSSELNVNALLLGDSALYLCASSLTPHEQYFGPGTRLTVT.

This chain links TRBV10-2 with TRBJ1-1; D not certain. The germline V and J ends were trimmed by 8 bases and 1 base, with 14 bases remaining between them. Germline CDR1 is WSHSY and CDR2 is SAAADI. CDR3 size: 14 residues. In DNA, the CDR3 is TGCGCCAGCGGTCCGGGAGAATCGAACACTGAAGCTTTCTTT. This translates into CASGPGESNTEAFF.

There are a few counts of this clone. V usage is TRBV6-5 and J usage is TRBJ1-2; D ambiguous. The V and J ends lost 4 bases and 2 bases respectively, with 8 bases between them. Germline assignment: CDR1 MNHEY and CDR2 SVGAGI. This CDR3 has 13 amino acids. The CDR3 sequence: CASSFIGNYGYTF. The CDR3 DNA follows: TGTGCCAGCAGTTTCATCGGGAACTATGGCTACACCTTC.

This clone was seen once. The rearrangement joins TRBV7-6 to TRBJ2-1; 9 nucleotides line up with TRBD2. Trimming removed 5 bases from V and 7 bases from J; junction bases left unmatched: 6. The CDR3 loop spans 14 amino acids. The germline CDR1 and CDR2 sequences are SGHVS and FNYEAQ. CDR3 DNA: TGTGCCAGCAGCGAAGGGACTAGCAGAAATGAGCAGTTCTTC. It yields the protein CASSEGTSRNEQFF.

This clone was recorded once. This rearrangement joins TRBV27 to TRBJ1-2; the match to TRBD1 covers 8 bases. From germline, CDR1 is MNHEY and CDR2 SMNVEV (reference sequence). With V trimmed by 4 bases and J by 7 bases, 8 bases remained unmatched. The CDR3 has 14 residues. CDR3 coding DNA: TGTGCCAGCAGTTCACTCGGGACAGGCCTTGGCTACACCTTC. This translates into CASSSLGTGLGYTF.

The chain links TRBV5-1 to TRBJ1-1; tentatively, D is TRBD1 (5 bases). V dropped 6 bases and J dropped 5 bases, with 14 bases sitting between them. The germline CDR1 and CDR2 sequences are SGHRS and YFSETQ. This CDR3 is built from 13 residues. The CDR3 bases are TGCGCCAGCAACCCTGCGCAGGGAACTGAAGCTTTCTTT. It encodes CASNPAQGTEAFF. Looking up the rest from reference TRBV5-1 and TRBJ1-1 gives the full variable domain: KAGVTQTPRYLIKTRGQQVTLSCSPISGHRSVSWYQQTPGQGLQFLFEYFSETQRNKGNFPGRFSGRQFSNSRSEMNVSTLELGDSALYLCASNPAQGTEAFFGQGTRLTVV.

This clone was seen just once. This sequence joins TRBV29-1 and TRBJ2-5; D unresolved. The last part of the DNA fits TRBJ2-7 better; the J call may be wrong. The CDR3 loop spans 14 amino acids. Germline CDR1 and CDR2: SQVTM and ANQGSEA. The CDR3 region is CSVSSGSYSYEQYF. In DNA form, the CDR3 reads TGCAGCGTTAGCTCCGGGTCCTACTCCTACGAGCAGTACTTC.

The chain recombines TRBV19 with TRBJ1-3; the D is unclear. V was pared by 5 bases and J by 0 bases, with 8 bases between. Looked up from germline, CDR1 is LNHDA and CDR2 is SQIVND (reference sequence). The CDR3 sequence is 14 residues long. In DNA, the CDR3 is TGTGCCAGTAGTCCCGGGTCCTCTGGAAACACCATATATTTT. This codes for CASSPGSSGNTIYF.

The chain employs TRBV10-3 and TRBJ2-7; 12 nucleotides agree with TRBD2. This CDR3 is built from 14 residues. Trimming at V came to 6 bases and at J to 3 bases, leaving 3 bases not matched to a gene. Looked up from germline, CDR1 is ENHRY and CDR2 is SYGVKD. This chain's CDR3 is CAIRGLAGFYEQYF. The CDR3 DNA sequence: TGTGCCATCAGGGGACTAGCGGGCTTCTACGAGCAGTACTTC.

The genes are TRBV7-9 and TRBJ2-7, with 10 positions matching TRBD1. The CDR3 loop spans 18 amino acids. Germline V CDR1 and CDR2: SEHNR, FQNEAQ (reference sequence). The junction had 17 bases not matched to a gene; V was cut back by 4 bases and J by 5 bases. The CDR3: CASSSNRQGASLNHEQYF. The CDR3 region has the DNA TGTGCCAGCAGCTCTAACCGACAGGGGGCGAGTCTTAATCACGAGCAGTACTTC.

This clone has a single count. This chain connects TRBV6-5 to TRBJ1-5; maybe TRBD1 (6 bases). CDR1 is MNHEY and CDR2 is SVGAGI in the germline V gene. There are 14 residues in the CDR3. Trimming pared 5 bases from V and 3 bases from J, leaving 11 bases between. CDR3 coding DNA: TGTGCCAGCAGTACCCACAGGGACAATCAGCCCCAGCATTTT. As protein: CASSTHRDNQPQHF.

The chain uses TRBV6-6 and TRBJ2-5, with 7 positions matching TRBD1. The CDR3 spans 13 residues. V shed 7 bases, J shed 5 bases, and the junction held 7 bases outside the gene matches. Per germline, CDR1 MNHNY and CDR2 SVGAGI (reference sequence). The CDR3 is CASNRGELETQYF. The DNA for the CDR3 is TGTGCCAGCAACAGGGGAGAGTTGGAGACCCAGTACTTC.

The V gene is TRBV25-1, the J gene TRBJ2-7; 12 nucleotides line up with TRBD2. Trimming cost V 10 bases and J 1 base; bases outside gene matches: 8. CDR3 length: 15 amino acids. Germline CDR1 and CDR2: MGHDK and SYGVNS. The CDR3 coding sequence is TGTGCCATCGCGACTAGCGGGAGTGAGTCCTACGAGCAGTACTTC. Protein product: CAIATSGSESYEQYF.

The V gene is TRBV7-3, the J gene TRBJ2-3; 9 bases are a match to TRBD2. The germline CDR1 and CDR2 sequences are SGHTA and FQGTGA. The V segment lost 1 base and the J segment 2 bases; nucleotides outside the gene matches: 7. This CDR3 spans 17 amino acids. CDR3 sequence reads: CASSLNPAGGSTDTQYF. The CDR3 nucleotides are TGTGCCAGCAGCTTAAATCCAGCGGGAGGTTCCACAGATACGCAGTATTTT.

Here the CDR3 DNA reads TGTGCCAGCTCACCGGCAGGCCGCTCCGGTGAGCAGTTCTTC. Amino acids: CASSPAGRSGEQFF. The chain recombines TRBV18 with TRBJ2-1; the D is unclear. The CDR3 totals 14 residues. Germline assignment: CDR1 KGHSH and CDR2 LQKENI. V was trimmed by 3 bases and J by 9 bases, leaving 15 bases between them.

The chain has TRBV6-1 and TRBJ1-2; no firm D call. Germline V gene lookup returns CDR1 MNHNS and CDR2 SASEGT. The CDR3 covers 12 residues. V shed 2 bases and J shed 2 bases, with 3 bases lying between them. The CDR3 protein is CASSELNYGYTF. The CDR3 DNA reads TGTGCCAGCAGTGAACTAAACTATGGCTACACCTTC.

V gene TRBV11-2 combines with J gene TRBJ2-1, with TRBD1 matching 8 bases. After removal of 5 bases from V and 4 bases from J, the junction contained 7 bases not matched to a gene. The V gene's germline CDR1 is SGHAT and CDR2 FQNNGV. The CDR3 totals 15 residues. CDR3 amino acids: CASSEDRGMYNEQFF. The CDR3 DNA follows: TGTGCCAGCAGCGAAGACAGGGGAATGTACAATGAGCAGTTCTTC.

This chain joins TRBV5-1 and TRBJ2-5; TRBD2 matches at 10 bases. Looked up from germline, CDR1 is SGHRS and CDR2 is YFSETQ. Trimming cost V 4 bases and J 6 bases; bases outside gene matches: 6. This CDR3 region has 14 residues. Here the CDR3 DNA reads TGCGCCAGCAGCCCCCTAGCGGGAGTAAAGACCCAGTACTTC. This gives the protein CASSPLAGVKTQYF.

This clone was found a few times. The chain joins TRBV7-9 to TRBJ1-1, with TRBD1 matching 9 bases. V dropped 5 bases and J dropped 6; count of bases not matched to a gene: 7. From germline, CDR1 is SEHNR and CDR2 FQNEAQ (reference sequence). There are 14 residues in the CDR3. CDR3 DNA sequence: TGTGCCAGCAGCCCTACAGGGGGCATAGCTGAAGCTTTCTTT. Translating gives CASSPTGGIAEAFF.

This clone was detected once. CDR3 residues: CASNPVGQYEQYF. The CDR3 region has the DNA TGTGCCAGCAACCCTGTTGGACAGTACGAGCAGTACTTC. This chain uses TRBV27 with TRBJ2-7; TRBD1 might be the D (6 bases). Germline CDR1 MNHEY, CDR2 SMNVEV (reference sequence). Trimming took 7 bases from V and 4 from J, leaving 14 bases between them. The CDR3 runs 13 residues.

This chain connects TRBV5-4 to TRBJ2-3; possible D gene TRBD1, 5 bases. This CDR3 spans 15 amino acids. The germline V and J ends were trimmed by 2 bases and 0 bases, with 10 bases remaining between them. Germline V gene sequence: CDR1 SGHNT, CDR2 YYREEE (reference sequence). CDR3 residues: CASSFRQFSTDTQYF. The CDR3 DNA reads TGTGCCAGCAGCTTCAGACAGTTCAGCACAGATACGCAGTATTTT.